These 10 T cell receptor beta chains were sequenced from one sample in a study of blood T cell repertoires in COVID-19. Data came from immunoSEQ multiplex PCR; TCRdb stores just in-frame clones and leaves some out. The data contain about 400,000 clones, around nine tenths of them seen just once; the ten biggest clones take up roughly 7.2%. Input material: peripheral blood. These receptors all stem from a woman between 55 and 75 years old with COVID-19, enrolled during active disease.

The V gene is TRBV12-3 or TRBV12-4, the J gene TRBJ2-7; D not resolved. The CDR3 consists of 13 residues. The V end was cut by 3 bases, the J end by 4 bases, with 10 bases between. The CDR3 DNA is TGTGCCAGCAGTTTTGCTGAGCTGTACGAGCAGTACTTC. Translation gives CASSFAELYEQYF.

The J gene is TRBJ2-5, the V gene TRBV29-1, with D possibly matching TRBD1 (6 bases). Trimming stripped 4 bases from V and 6 bases from J, with 15 bases between. Per the germline V gene, CDR1 is SQVTM and CDR2 is ANQGSEA. The CDR3 covers 13 residues. The CDR3 region has the DNA TGCAGCGTTGGTGGGGGCCTCGGGAAGACCCAGTACTTC. It translates to CSVGGGLGKTQYF.

V and J are TRBV2 and TRBJ2-7; TRBD2 aligns across 10 bases. From germline, CDR1 is SNHLY and CDR2 FYNNEI. The CDR3 sequence is 15 residues long. V was pared by 4 bases and J by 3 bases, with 6 bases of the junction left unmatched. The CDR3 reads CASSAERGGGYEQYF. Here the CDR3 DNA reads TGTGCCAGCAGTGCGGAGCGGGGGGGCGGCTACGAGCAGTACTTC.

This clone appeared once. The chain employs TRBV7-2 and TRBJ2-3; a weak D match, TRBD2 (6 bases). The CDR3 loop spans 13 amino acids. Germline lookup yields CDR1 SGHTA and CDR2 FQGNSA. Deletions cut 3 bases from V and 11 bases from J, with 15 bases between. The CDR3 bases are TGTGCCAGCAGCTTTCGTCGGGACTCAGAGCAGTATTTT. As protein: CASSFRRDSEQYF.

The gene calls are TRBV7-9 and TRBJ2-1; 9 bases match TRBD2. Per the germline V gene, CDR1 is SEHNR and CDR2 is FQNEAQ (reference sequence). V lost 5 bases, J lost 5 bases, and 4 bases stayed unmatched. The CDR3 spans 14 residues. For the CDR3, the DNA is TGTGCCAGCAGCGTTAGCGGGGGAGACAATGAGCAGTTCTTC. It encodes CASSVSGGDNEQFF.

The chain links TRBV2 to TRBJ2-5, with D tentatively TRBD2 (7 bases). CDR1 is SNHLY, CDR2 FYNNEI, per germline. V was clipped by 3 bases and J by 4 bases, with 15 bases between them. The CDR3 length is 15 residues. The CDR3, as DNA: TGTGCCAGCAGTGAGAGGAGGGGGGGCGTAGAGACCCAGTACTTC. Its protein product is CASSERRGGVETQYF.

The rearrangement uses TRBV19 and TRBJ2-7; 7 positions agree with TRBD1. The CDR3 extends over 15 amino acids. Germline CDR1 reads LNHDA; CDR2 reads SQIVND (reference sequence). V was pared by 5 bases and J by 1 base, with 8 bases of the junction left unmatched. The CDR3 sequence: CASSLVRGQSYEQYF. CDR3 sequence (DNA): TGTGCCAGTAGTCTAGTAAGGGGGCAGTCCTACGAGCAGTACTTC.

V gene TRBV9 combines with J gene TRBJ2-1; TRBD2 aligns across 9 bases. Germline CDR1 SGDLS, CDR2 YYNGEE. The CDR3 is 14 residues long. With 0 bases clipped from V and 7 bases from J, the junction kept 2 bases outside the gene matches. CDR3 sequence reads: CASSVGAGGNEQFF. CDR3 nucleotides: TGTGCCAGCAGCGTAGGGGCGGGGGGGAATGAGCAGTTCTTC.

This sequence joins TRBV3-1 (or the pseudogene TRBV3-2) and TRBJ2-5; 7 nucleotides line up with TRBD1. Per germline, CDR1 LGHDT and CDR2 YNNKEL (reference sequence). Germline trimming cut 5 bases from V and 4 bases from J; bases unmatched to any gene: 10. CDR3 length equals 15 residues. The CDR3 loop is CASSFRQGGPETQYF. The CDR3 bases are TGTGCCAGCAGCTTTCGACAGGGCGGTCCAGAGACCCAGTACTTC.

As DNA, the CDR3 is TGTGCCAGCAGCTCCCGGGGGGGAACTAATGAAAAACTGTTTTTT. Encoded protein: CASSSRGGTNEKLFF. The V gene is TRBV7-3, the J gene TRBJ1-4; weak D call: TRBD1 (5 bases). The V gene's germline CDR1 is SGHTA and CDR2 FQGTGA. The V end lost 4 bases, the J end lost 1 base, and 10 bases lay between the germline ends. This CDR3 spans 15 amino acids.